The present TCR beta chain was sequenced within a study of intratumoral heterogeneity in liver cancer. A note on the overall study: Across the full roughly 15-patient cohort, most patients were male and the median age was roughly 60 years. The study combined RNA-seq, DNA sequencing, TCR-seq and SNP array data from multiple regions of hepatocellular carcinoma specimens to study intratumor heterogeneity. The overall cohort comprised about 70 multiregional samples from around 15 HCC patients, with approximately 52 tumoral and approximately 20 adjacent nontumoral regions. Results and caveats for the whole study, not just this receptor: The authors noted a relatively low number of patients and under-sampled tumor-infiltrating lymphocyte representation as limitations. No significant difference in overall T cell clonality was found between tumor regions within either sequenced patient. In every sequenced patient, tumor region b showed significantly fewer unique T-cell clonal expansions than tumor region a. RNA-seq-based estimates of regional differences in tumor-infiltrating lymphocyte burden were reportedly confirmed by TCR sequencing.

TCR beta chain CDR3 regions were sequenced from genomic DNA using the immunoSEQ assay. Primers annealing to V and J segments amplified rearranged VDJ segments. The authors' pipeline ran thus. Clonality and richness metrics were computed with the ImmunoSeq Analyzer software. Fisher's exact test, supplemented by a beta-binomial method for added stringency, was applied to identify differentially abundant clones between regions. The table comes from immuneACCESS by way of TCRdb, which keeps in-frame sequences with V and J called. Part of the clones is missing from these tables; in studies checked, under half for an unresolved V gene and the rest for unknown reasons. V, J and clone size are taken as reported in that table, and D and trimming were inferred from the DNA itself. Counted in this sample were 6,600 or so clones; approximately 60% of them appeared once. In total, the top ten clones hold about 15% of the sample.

Concerning this clone itself: Its antigen remains undetermined. Base qualities are missing; no much larger clone stands one base away.

A distance of 13 bases separates the germline ends of V and J, which lose 1 base and 3 bases respectively. CDR3 length: 17 amino acids, cysteine to phenylalanine. The DNA shown is the 51-base CDR3, in frame from base 1. Based on the germline V gene, the CDR1 and CDR2 sequences are SGHDN and FVKESK. Samples labelled H came from distinct, geographically separated regions of the hepatocellular carcinoma nodule. Every patient had early-stage hepatocellular carcinoma and went to surgical resection without receiving any prior therapy. None of the sampled areas showed macroscopic evidence of necrosis or hemorrhage. In a couple of patients, TCR sequencing (ImmunoSeq) was performed on multiple regions. Frozen resection tissue samples were collected at least 1 cm apart from each other. Genomic DNA was extracted from bulk tissue using the DNeasy blood and tissue kit.

The sample consisted of tumor tissue, taken before any cancer treatment. The receptor was isolated from a man aged 65 to 79 with hepatocellular carcinoma. Rearrangement joined TRBV14 to TRBJ1-6, with no confidently assigned D gene. The nucleotides are TGTGCCAGCAGCCAAGGAAGAGGCCCTTACTATAATTCACCCCTCCACTTT. Translated, this gives CASSQGRGPYYNSPLHF. With all but the CDR3 taken from the reference TRBV14 and TRBJ1-6 genes, the full variable domain is: EAGVTQFPSHSVIEKGQTVTLRCDPISGHDNLYWYRRVMGKEIKFLLHFVKESKQDESGMPNNRFLAERTGGTYSTLKVQPAELEDSGVYFCASSQGRGPYYNSPLHFGNGTRLTVT.